The present T cell receptor beta chain was sequenced within a study of cytomegalovirus exposure and HLA in healthy donors. Only in-frame clones appear in the TCRdb table, and some are missing; sequencing was by immunoSEQ multiplex PCR. Seen here are approximately 82,000 clones, 90% to 95% observed once, and the top ten hold under 0.9%. Whole-study results and caveats: Reports credit the classifier with highly specific, highly sensitive diagnosis of cytomegalovirus status. According to a subsequent analysis, TCR clusters identified in the first cohort showed a tendency to co-occur across the 110 or so validation repertoires.

As to this clone: Its antigen is undetermined.

Trimming removed 4 bases from V and 4 bases from J; junction bases left unmatched: 10. Per the germline V gene, CDR1 is SGHRS and CDR2 is YFSETQ. The CDR3 has 15 amino acids. The chain uses TRBV5-1 and TRBJ2-7; 8 nucleotides line up with TRBD1. This TCR was sampled from a woman aged 18-29 years in good health and CMV-seronegative. The sample consisted of PBMCs. As DNA, the CDR3 is TGCGCCAGCAGCGGGCGACAGGGGTCAGAATACGAGCAGTACTTC. Amino acid sequence: CASSGRQGSEYEQYF. Full variable domain (missing parts from reference TRBV5-1 and TRBJ2-7): KAGVTQTPRYLIKTRGQQVTLSCSPISGHRSVSWYQQTPGQGLQFLFEYFSETQRNKGNFPGRFSGRQFSNSRSEMNVSTLELGDSALYLCASSGRQGSEYEQYFGPGTRLTVT.